Listed here are 29 T cell receptor beta chains from one sample, sequenced in a study of Ad26.COV2.S vaccination and SARS-CoV-2 variants (dated by TCRdb to the early 2020s). The meaning of the sample's treatment or condition label: some 19 received Ad26.COV2.S at low or high dose, single or two shots; about five received placebo; per-sample allocation not given. For vaccine and placebo recipients, repertoires were sequenced using samples collected on day 63 after the first injection. The method behind the library was the immunoSEQ multiplex PCR assay. Sourced from immuneACCESS, this table was stored by TCRdb with only in-frame sequences that have V and J called. A share of the clones is absent; for the studies checked, an unresolved V gene accounts for under half, and the remainder has no known explanation. Counted in this sample were roughly 380,000 clones; more than 75% of them appeared once. About 3.3% of the sample is taken by the ten largest.

The sample here was peripheral blood, taken in a trial of Ad26.COV2.S vaccine versus placebo. Source of these receptors: a person between 18 and 60 years old who received the Ad26.COV2.S COVID-19 vaccine or a placebo.

The chain has TRBV4-3 and TRBJ2-5; TRBD1 matches at 7 bases. This CDR3 has 20 amino acids. The V gene end was trimmed by 0 bases and the J gene end by 5 bases; junction bases not matched to a gene: 21. The germline V gene encodes CDR1 LGHNA and CDR2 YSLEER. Written as DNA, the CDR3 is TGCGCCAGCAGCCAAGATATATCAGGGGGACGGCTTGACTTGGTGGAGACCCAGTACTTC. It translates to CASSQDISGGRLDLVETQYF.

V is TRBV5-4 and J is TRBJ2-2; 11 bases align to TRBD2. Germline CDR1 SGHNT, CDR2 YYREEE (reference sequence). V was pared by 2 bases and J by 1 base, with 7 bases of the junction left unmatched. The CDR3 length is 18 residues. The CDR3 DNA reads as TGTGCCAGCAGCTTTTTCGGACTAGCGGGCTTGAACACCGGGGAGCTGTTTTTT. Translated: CASSFFGLAGLNTGELFF.

This clone was observed a handful of times. The V call is TRBV19, the J call TRBJ2-3; 13 nucleotides agree with TRBD2. Germline V lookup: CDR1 LNHDA, CDR2 SQIVND (reference sequence). The CDR3 length is 15 residues. Trimming removed 9 bases from V and 4 bases from J; junction bases left unmatched: 7. CDR3 sequence (DNA): TGTGCCAGCGAAAAGGGACTAGCGGGATCAGATACGCAGTATTTT. This encodes CASEKGLAGSDTQYF.

The V call is TRBV27, the J call TRBJ2-1; 8 bases are a match to TRBD1. This CDR3 region has 17 residues. CDR1 MNHEY and CDR2 SMNVEV come from the germline V gene (reference sequence). V dropped 0 bases and J dropped 9; count of bases not matched to a gene: 13. CDR3: CASSLSIGGTGNVEQFF. The CDR3 nucleotides are TGTGCCAGCAGTTTATCGATAGGTGGGACAGGAAACGTTGAGCAGTTCTTC.

As to this clone: Other DNA sequences in the sample encode the same CDR3. The chain joins TRBV11-2 to TRBJ2-1; 11 positions match TRBD2. Germline V gene sequence: CDR1 SGHAT, CDR2 FQNNGV. The CDR3 is made up of 15 amino acids. Germline trimming cut 5 bases from V and 4 bases from J; bases unmatched to any gene: 4. CDR3 loop: CASSLSGREYNEQFF. CDR3 in DNA: TGTGCCAGCAGCCTTAGCGGGAGGGAATACAATGAGCAGTTCTTC.

The rearrangement links TRBV5-1 to TRBJ1-4, with 8 bases lining up with TRBD1. V shed 3 bases, J shed 8 bases, and the junction held 9 bases outside the gene matches. CDR3 length: 15 amino acids. CDR1 and CDR2 (germline): SGHRS, YFSETQ. DNA for the CDR3: TGCGCCAGCAGCTCACAGACAGGGGAGGACGAAAAACTGTTTTTT. Encoded protein: CASSSQTGEDEKLFF. The entire variable domain, with the rest obtained from reference TRBV5-1 and TRBJ1-4, is as follows: KAGVTQTPRYLIKTRGQQVTLSCSPISGHRSVSWYQQTPGQGLQFLFEYFSETQRNKGNFPGRFSGRQFSNSRSEMNVSTLELGDSALYLCASSSQTGEDEKLFFGSGTQLSVL.

This clone was recorded only once. The genes are TRBV11-3 and TRBJ2-7; 10 bases line up with TRBD1. Germline CDR1 and CDR2: SGHNT and YENEEA. Trimming removed 4 bases from V and 5 bases from J; junction bases left unmatched: 8. This CDR3 region has 15 residues. CDR3 bases: TGTGCCAGCAGCTCCCCGGGACAGGGGATTAACGAGCAGTACTTC. Its protein product is CASSSPGQGINEQYF.

The rearrangement links TRBV3-1 (or the pseudogene TRBV3-2) to TRBJ1-4; D remains unclear. Germline CDR1 LGHDT, CDR2 YNNKEL (reference sequence). CDR3 length: 15 amino acids. V lost 1 base and J lost 8, with 14 bases in between. The chain's CDR3 is CASSQGTVVREKLFF. CDR3 bases: TGTGCCAGCAGCCAAGGGACCGTTGTGAGGGAAAAACTGTTTTTT.

The chain employs TRBV10-3 and TRBJ1-5, with TRBD1 matching 8 bases. The germline gives CDR1 ENHRY, CDR2 SYGVKD. Germline trimming cut 4 bases from V and 4 bases from J; bases unmatched to any gene: 9. This CDR3 spans 16 amino acids. The CDR3 DNA reads TGTGCCATCAGTGGGGGGACAGGAGCTAGAAATCAGCCCCAGCATTTT. Protein product: CAISGGTGARNQPQHF.

The rearrangement links TRBV6-4 to TRBJ2-7; D remains unclear. The CDR3 is 14 residues long. Between the trimmed V and J ends, which lost 3 bases and 1 base, there was a span of 10 bases. Germline V lookup: CDR1 MRHNA, CDR2 SNTAGT. The CDR3 region has the DNA TGTGCCAGCAGTGAACAAAGTGGGTCCTACGAGCAGTACTTC. Protein sequence: CASSEQSGSYEQYF.

The chain couples TRBV3-1 (or the pseudogene TRBV3-2) to TRBJ2-5; maybe TRBD2 (6 bases). The V and J ends lost 1 base and 5 bases respectively, with 17 bases between them. This CDR3 has 16 residues. Germline V lookup: CDR1 LGHDT, CDR2 YNNKEL (reference sequence). The DNA of the CDR3 is TGTGCCAGCAGCCAAGTTGTGGGCGGGATCGGGGAGACCCAGTACTTC. It translates to CASSQVVGGIGETQYF.

This clone was observed a single time. V usage is TRBV5-6 and J usage is TRBJ1-2, with a possible D match to TRBD1 (6 bases). V lost 2 bases, J lost 1 base, and 9 bases lay in between. Germline-derived CDR1 and CDR2 are SGHDT and YYEEEE. The CDR3 is 14 amino acids. The CDR3 sequence is CASSLGGHNYGYTF. The CDR3 nucleotides are TGTGCCAGCAGCTTAGGGGGGCATAACTATGGCTACACCTTC. Using reference TRBV5-6 and TRBJ1-2 for the parts outside the CDR3, the full variable domain is DAGVTQSPTHLIKTRGQQVTLRCSPKSGHDTVSWYQQALGQGPQFIFQYYEEEERQRGNFPDRFSGHQFPNYSSELNVNALLLGDSALYLCASSLGGHNYGYTFGSGTRLTVV.

The chain couples TRBV21-1 to TRBJ2-7; the table's D call of TRBD2 was not tested on the DNA. TRBV21-1 is given as a pseudogene. The CDR3 is 12 residues long. As DNA, the CDR3 is TGTGCCAGCAGCAAAGTCCGAGACGAGCAGTACTTC. It is translated as CASSKVRDEQYF.

V usage is TRBV5-5 and J usage is TRBJ2-7; D unresolved. Trimming cost V 3 bases and J 5 bases, with 9 bases left between them. Germline values: CDR1 SGHKS, CDR2 YYEKEE (reference sequence). This CDR3 has 12 residues. CDR3 in DNA: TGTGCCAGCAGCTCGTTACTAAACGAGCAGTACTTC. This gives the protein CASSSLLNEQYF.

The chain has TRBV15 and TRBJ2-3; 12 bases agree with TRBD1. V was pared by 3 bases and J by 5 bases, with 3 bases of the junction left unmatched. Germline CDR1 reads LNHNV; CDR2 reads YYDKDF (reference sequence). The CDR3 has 15 amino acids. In DNA, the CDR3 is TGTGCCACCAGCAGGGGACAGGGGGCAGGAGATACGCAGTATTTT. It encodes CATSRGQGAGDTQYF.

This clone was observed at least ten times. The V call is TRBV19, the J call TRBJ1-5; 7 bases are shared with TRBD1. Losses at the gene ends were 5 bases for V and 7 bases for J; bases not matched to a gene: 8. This CDR3 region has 14 residues. Per the germline V gene, CDR1 is LNHDA and CDR2 is SQIVND (reference sequence). The DNA for the CDR3 is TGTGCCAGTAGTCTCAACAGGGGTGAGCAGCCCCAGCATTTT. This codes for CASSLNRGEQPQHF.

V is TRBV6-1 and J is TRBJ2-7; D is ambiguous. Trimming shortened V by 1 base and J by 7 bases, and 8 bases separated the two germline ends. There are 12 residues in the CDR3. Looked up from germline, CDR1 is MNHNS and CDR2 is SASEGT. CDR3: CASSEVLGEQYF. The CDR3 region has the DNA TGTGCCAGCAGTGAAGTCCTGGGGGAGCAGTACTTC.

The rearrangement links TRBV18 to TRBJ2-7; 8 bases are a match to TRBD1. CDR1 is KGHSH, CDR2 LQKENI, per germline. V dropped 3 bases and J dropped 7; count of bases not matched to a gene: 11. This CDR3 contains 15 residues. This chain's CDR3 is CASSPKTTGAWEQYF. CDR3 nucleotide sequence: TGTGCCAGCTCACCGAAAACGACAGGGGCTTGGGAGCAGTACTTC.

As DNA, the CDR3 is TGCAGCGTTGGACAGGGGGGATCTTTTAGCGAGCAGTACTTC. Its translation is CSVGQGGSFSEQYF. V usage is TRBV29-1 and J usage is TRBJ2-7; 9 nucleotides match TRBD1. J was trimmed by 6 bases and V by 4 bases; bases with no gene match: 10. The CDR3 extends over 14 amino acids. CDR1 is SQVTM, CDR2 ANQGSEA, per germline.

J is TRBJ2-7 and V is TRBV19; 7 bases are shared with TRBD2. The CDR3 runs to 14 residues. Trimming took 3 bases from V and 3 from J; bases not matched to a gene: 5. CDR1 is LNHDA, CDR2 SQIVND, per germline (reference sequence). The CDR3 region is CASSIRLAVYEQYF. The CDR3 nucleotides read TGTGCCAGTAGTATCCGCCTAGCGGTCTACGAGCAGTACTTC.

The chain employs TRBV7-9 and TRBJ1-1; the D is unclear. The CDR3 sequence is 12 residues long. V lost 3 bases and J 6 bases, leaving 8 bases between the germline ends. Germline lookup yields CDR1 SEHNR and CDR2 FQNEAQ (reference sequence). CDR3 in DNA: TGTGCCAGCAGCTTTACCCGGGCTGAAGCTTTCTTT. Its translation is CASSFTRAEAFF.

This chain links TRBV18 with TRBJ2-3; D may be TRBD1 (6 bases). CDR1 is KGHSH, CDR2 LQKENI, per germline. V lost 2 bases, J lost 3 bases, and 18 bases lay in between. The CDR3 is 17 residues long. CDR3 nucleotide sequence: TGTGCCAGCTCACCAACCATCACAGGGTTAGGAACAGATACGCAGTATTTT. Its translation is CASSPTITGLGTDTQYF.

The chain links TRBV6-5 to TRBJ2-2; 10 nucleotides line up with TRBD1. Germline V gives CDR1 MNHEY, CDR2 SVGAGI. The CDR3 extends over 14 amino acids. Trimming took 5 bases from V and 5 from J; bases not matched to a gene: 2. CDR3 amino acids: CASSRGQGTGELFF. The CDR3 region has the DNA TGTGCCAGCAGTCGGGGACAGGGGACCGGGGAGCTGTTTTTT.

The V gene is TRBV18, the J gene TRBJ2-1, with 7 bases that match TRBD2. This CDR3 has 16 residues. Germline trimming cut 0 bases from V and 5 bases from J; bases unmatched to any gene: 7. CDR1 is KGHSH, CDR2 LQKENI, per germline. The CDR3 region is CASSPPWGGLNNEQFF. As DNA, the CDR3 is TGTGCCAGCTCACCACCCTGGGGGGGGTTGAACAATGAGCAGTTCTTC.

This sequence joins TRBV12-5 and TRBJ2-1; TRBD2 matches 9 bases. Trimming took 5 bases from V and 8 from J; bases not matched to a gene: 13. Germline CDR1 and CDR2: LGHNT and FRNRAP. CDR3 length equals 16 residues. CDR3 sequence: CASGMGLASSVDEQFF. CDR3 nucleotides: TGTGCTAGTGGTATGGGACTAGCTTCATCGGTGGATGAGCAGTTCTTC.

J is TRBJ2-7 and V is TRBV7-8; 7 nucleotides line up with TRBD1. Germline CDR1 SGHVS, CDR2 FQNEAQ. The CDR3 covers 14 residues. V shed 4 bases and J 2 bases; nucleotides not matched to a gene: 5. DNA for the CDR3: TGTGCCAGCAGCTATCGGGACAGCGCCTACGAGCAGTACTTC. Translated, it gives CASSYRDSAYEQYF.

This sequence joins TRBV6-2 or TRBV6-3 and TRBJ2-7, with 8 bases fitting TRBD2. The CDR3 has 15 residues. The ends lost 5 bases at V and 0 bases at J; junction bases unmatched: 6. Per germline, CDR1 MNHEY and CDR2 SVGEGT. The CDR3 loop reads CASSHGGTSSYEQYF. The CDR3, as DNA: TGTGCCAGCAGTCACGGGGGGACTAGCTCCTACGAGCAGTACTTC.

V gene TRBV5-8 combines with J gene TRBJ1-5; 8 bases are shared with TRBD1. The germline V gene has CDR1 SGHTS and CDR2 YDEGEE. V was clipped by 1 base and J by 7 bases; unmatched bases: 7. This CDR3 contains 15 residues. Here the CDR3 reads CASSLFVQGEQPQHF. The CDR3 DNA follows: TGTGCCAGCAGCTTGTTCGTACAGGGGGAGCAGCCCCAGCATTTT. The variable domain in full, with the rest retrieved from reference TRBV5-8 and TRBJ1-5, is EAGVTQSPTHLIKTRGQQATLRCSPISGHTSVYWYQQALGLGLQFLLWYDEGEERNRGNFPPRFSGRQFPNYSSELNVNALELEDSALYLCASSLFVQGEQPQHFGDGTRLSIL.

CDR3 region: CASTMGGFYEQYF. The CDR3 DNA reads as TGTGCCAGCACCATGGGGGGATTCTACGAGCAGTACTTC. V and J are TRBV28 and TRBJ2-7; possible D gene TRBD2, 6 bases. From germline, CDR1 is MDHEN and CDR2 SYDVKM. Trimming cost V 7 bases and J 3 bases, with 13 bases left between them. The CDR3 spans 13 residues.